Below, 30 T cell receptor beta chains from the same sample are listed, as sequenced in a study of blood T cell repertoires in COVID-19. TCRdb's table, derived via immunoSEQ multiplex PCR, lists solely in-frame clones and lacks some. The sample records 300,000 to 400,000 clones, approximately 89% being singletons. Sequenced sample: peripheral blood. Source of these receptors: a young woman who had recovered from COVID-19.

V is TRBV5-5 and J is TRBJ1-4; D perhaps matches TRBD1 (6 bases). Germline CDR1 reads SGHKS; CDR2 reads YYEKEE (reference sequence). Trimming took 5 bases from V and 8 from J, leaving 22 bases between them. The CDR3 is made up of 16 amino acids. This chain's CDR3 is CASSPTRTESWEKLFF. CDR3 DNA: TGTGCCAGCAGTCCCACACGGACAGAATCGTGGGAAAAACTGTTTTTT. Filled out from reference TRBV5-5 and TRBJ1-4, the complete variable domain reads DAGVTQSPTHLIKTRGQQVTLRCSPISGHKSVSWYQQVLGQGPQFIFQYYEKEERGRGNFPDRFSARQFPNYSSELNVNALLLGDSALYLCASSPTRTESWEKLFFGSGTQLSVL.

The chain uses TRBV3-1 (or the pseudogene TRBV3-2) and TRBJ1-1, with D tentatively TRBD1 (5 bases). V was cut by 1 base and J by 2 bases, with 5 bases left in between. This CDR3 region has 13 residues. The germline V gene encodes CDR1 LGHDT and CDR2 YNNKEL (reference sequence). The CDR3 reads CASSQGGNTEAFF. The CDR3 DNA follows: TGTGCCAGCAGCCAAGGGGGCAACACTGAAGCTTTCTTT.

The J gene is TRBJ2-1, the V gene TRBV27, with 8 nucleotides matching TRBD2. Trimming removed 0 bases from V and 9 bases from J; junction bases left unmatched: 4. Germline CDR1 is MNHEY and CDR2 is SMNVEV (reference sequence). This CDR3 spans 14 amino acids. CDR3 bases: TGTGCCAGCAGTTTATCAGCTAGCGGGCCTGAGCAGTTCTTC. Translating it yields CASSLSASGPEQFF.

This chain joins TRBV7-9 and TRBJ2-3; 8 bases fit TRBD2. Germline CDR1 and CDR2: SEHNR and FQNEAQ (reference sequence). With 5 bases clipped from V and 4 bases from J, the junction kept 2 bases outside the gene matches. The CDR3 length is 13 residues. The CDR3 sequence: CASSTAGADTQYF. For the CDR3, the DNA is TGTGCCAGCAGCACAGCGGGAGCAGATACGCAGTATTTT. The full variable domain, in which reference TRBV7-9 and TRBJ2-3 provide the parts outside the CDR3, is DTGVSQNPRHKITKRGQNVTFRCDPISEHNRLYWYRQTLGQGPEFLTYFQNEAQLEKSRLLSDRFSAERPKGSFSTLEIQRTEQGDSAMYLCASSTAGADTQYFGPGTRLTVL.

The chain employs TRBV3-1 (or the pseudogene TRBV3-2) and TRBJ2-1, with 11 positions matching TRBD2. Germline V gene data show CDR1 as LGHDT and CDR2 as YNNKEL (reference sequence). The length of the CDR3 is 16 residues. V shed 2 bases, J shed 8 bases, and the junction held 8 bases outside the gene matches. The CDR3, as DNA: TGTGCCAGCAGCCAACATCATAGCGGGAGGGGCGATGAGCAGTTCTTC. Translated: CASSQHHSGRGDEQFF.

This chain connects TRBV5-5 to TRBJ1-1, with D tentatively TRBD1 (6 bases). The CDR3 has 13 amino acids. Germline CDR1 reads SGHKS; CDR2 reads YYEKEE (reference sequence). Trimming took 8 bases from V and 4 from J, leaving 15 bases between them. In nucleotides, the CDR3 is TGTGCCAGTAAAGGGGGTGAGGCCACTGAAGCTTTCTTT. It specifies CASKGGEATEAFF.

The chain recombines TRBV28 with TRBJ2-7; 14 bases line up with TRBD2. The CDR3 extends over 15 amino acids. Germline assignment: CDR1 MDHEN and CDR2 SYDVKM. With V trimmed by 4 bases and J by 4 bases, 3 bases remained unmatched. CDR3: CASSSRTSGGYEQYV. CDR3 in DNA: TGTGCCAGCAGTTCCCGGACTAGCGGGGGGTACGAGCAGTACGTC.

The rearrangement joins TRBV18 to TRBJ1-6; no clear D gene. The V and J ends lost 5 bases and 6 bases respectively, with 5 bases between them. From germline, CDR1 is KGHSH and CDR2 LQKENI. CDR3 size: 12 residues. The CDR3 region has the DNA TGTGCCAGCTCATCCAGTAATTCACCCCTCCACTTT. Amino acid sequence: CASSSSNSPLHF.

J is TRBJ1-3 and V is TRBV30; 7 positions agree with TRBD1. The V gene end was trimmed by 3 bases and the J gene end by 7 bases; junction bases not matched to a gene: 9. CDR1 and CDR2 (germline): GTSNPN, SVGIG (reference sequence). This CDR3 comprises 14 residues. This CDR3 is CAWRDRPPRNTIYF. CDR3 bases: TGTGCCTGGAGGGACAGGCCGCCACGGAACACCATATATTTT.

V is TRBV19 and J is TRBJ2-3, with 7 bases lining up with TRBD1. CDR1 is LNHDA, CDR2 SQIVND, per germline (reference sequence). This CDR3 region has 16 residues. V lost 4 bases, J lost 1 base, and 8 bases stayed unmatched. CDR3 coding DNA: TGTGCCAGTAGTACGTCGGGGACAGCAGGCACAGATACGCAGTATTTT. Amino acids: CASSTSGTAGTDTQYF.

This clone was observed a few times. V gene TRBV7-9 combines with J gene TRBJ1-2; 10 bases match TRBD1. The CDR3 consists of 17 residues. Germline values: CDR1 SEHNR, CDR2 FQNEAQ (reference sequence). J lost 3 bases, V lost 5 bases, and 12 bases had no gene match. The CDR3 sequence is CASSPGPGQGSHYGYTF. The CDR3 DNA reads TGTGCCAGCAGCCCAGGCCCGGGACAGGGGTCACACTATGGCTACACCTTC.

V and J are TRBV18 and TRBJ1-1, with D possibly TRBD1 on 5 matching bases. Germline V gene data show CDR1 as KGHSH and CDR2 as LQKENI. The ends were cut back, 1 base at V and 5 bases at J, with 14 bases in the middle. The CDR3 is 15 amino acids. In DNA form, the CDR3 reads TGTGCCAGCTCACCACTAGCACAGGATAGTACTGAAGCTTTCTTT. Its protein is CASSPLAQDSTEAFF.

The V call is TRBV27, the J call TRBJ1-3; no definite D call. The V gene lost 0 bases and the J gene lost 0 bases, with 9 bases spanning the gap. Looked up from germline, CDR1 is MNHEY and CDR2 is SMNVEV (reference sequence). This CDR3 comprises 16 residues. The CDR3 DNA is TGTGCCAGCAGTTTATCATCGGTATTCTCTGGAAACACCATATATTTT. It codes for CASSLSSVFSGNTIYF.

The rearrangement links TRBV14 to TRBJ1-1; perhaps TRBD1 as D (5 bases). This CDR3 has 14 amino acids. V dropped 3 bases and J dropped 5 bases, with 13 bases sitting between them. In germline, CDR1 is SGHDN, CDR2 FVKESK. CDR3 residues: CASSHIGGRTEAFF. CDR3 nucleotides: TGTGCCAGCAGCCACATCGGGGGACGAACTGAAGCTTTCTTT. Full variable domain (outside the CDR3, taken from reference TRBV14 and TRBJ1-1): EAGVTQFPSHSVIEKGQTVTLRCDPISGHDNLYWYRRVMGKEIKFLLHFVKESKQDESGMPNNRFLAERTGGTYSTLKVQPAELEDSGVYFCASSHIGGRTEAFFGQGTRLTVV.

The chain carries TRBV2 and TRBJ2-1; 13 bases map to TRBD2. From germline, CDR1 is SNHLY and CDR2 FYNNEI. V lost 4 bases to trimming and J lost 6 bases; unmatched junction nucleotides: 12. The CDR3 has 18 residues. The CDR3 loop is CASSAPRTSGSRVNEQFF. The CDR3 coding sequence is TGTGCCAGCAGTGCCCCCCGGACTAGCGGGAGTCGGGTCAATGAGCAGTTCTTC.

V gene TRBV7-9 combines with J gene TRBJ2-1, with TRBD2 identical over 8 bases. With V trimmed by 1 base and J by 7 bases, 6 bases remained unmatched. The CDR3 extends over 15 amino acids. From germline, CDR1 is SEHNR and CDR2 FQNEAQ (reference sequence). CDR3: CASSLVREGPNEQFF. In DNA, the CDR3 is TGTGCCAGCAGCTTAGTCCGGGAGGGCCCTAATGAGCAGTTCTTC.

This clone was seen a handful of times. The gene calls are TRBV10-3 and TRBJ2-7, with D possibly being TRBD1 (5 bases). CDR1 ENHRY and CDR2 SYGVKD come from the germline V gene. The CDR3 extends over 12 amino acids. V was cut by 6 bases and J by 4 bases, with 10 bases left in between. The CDR3 region has the DNA TGTGCCATCAGACAGGCGTTATACGAGCAGTACGTC. This gives the protein CAIRQALYEQYV.

This clone was observed a single time. The V call is TRBV2, the J call TRBJ2-2; 7 nucleotides line up with TRBD1. CDR1 and CDR2 (germline): SNHLY, FYNNEI. The CDR3 sequence is 15 residues long. Trimming removed 0 bases from V and 3 bases from J; junction bases left unmatched: 1. The CDR3 loop reads CASSEAGTDTGELFF. The CDR3 nucleotides read TGTGCCAGCAGTGAAGCGGGGACAGACACCGGGGAGCTGTTTTTT.

This chain connects TRBV27 to TRBJ2-1; D not certain. CDR1 and CDR2 from the germline V gene are MNHEY and SMNVEV (reference sequence). CDR3 length: 14 amino acids. Trimming removed 2 bases at V and 0 bases at J, with 5 bases between. Written as DNA, the CDR3 is TGTGCCAGCAGTTTAACGAGCTCCTACAATGAGCAGTTCTTC. Protein sequence: CASSLTSSYNEQFF.

The chain employs TRBV11-2 and TRBJ1-2; no clear D gene. CDR1 and CDR2 from the germline V gene are SGHAT and FQNNGV. V lost 2 bases and J lost 5, with 15 bases in between. The CDR3 contains 15 residues. In nucleotides, the CDR3 is TGTGCCAGCAGCTTAAGAGGTTTGGCGGGGTATGGCTACACCTTC. It is translated as CASSLRGLAGYGYTF. Combining the CDR3 with reference TRBV11-2 and TRBJ1-2 gives the whole variable domain EAGVAQSPRYKIIEKRQSVAFWCNPISGHATLYWYQQILGQGPKLLIQFQNNGVVDDSQLPKDRFSAERLKGVDSTLKIQPAKLEDSAVYLCASSLRGLAGYGYTFGSGTRLTVV.

The V call is TRBV24-1, the J call TRBJ2-7, with D possibly being TRBD1 (5 bases). Germline V lookup: CDR1 KGHDR, CDR2 SFDVKD. Trimming cost V 1 base and J 3 bases, with 15 bases left between them. CDR3 length: 16 residues. CDR3 DNA sequence: TGTGCCACCAGTGATTTTCAGGGTTCTTGTTGCTACGAGCAGTACGTC. Translation gives CATSDFQGSCCYEQYV.

Points on this clone: The junction and the germline gene differ at one end; a read error may be behind it. This chain joins TRBV10-3 and TRBJ1-2, with D unresolved. CDR1 ENHRY and CDR2 SYGVKD come from the germline V gene. The CDR3 is 12 residues long. The CDR3 nucleotides read TGCTTAAGGACTGAAACTAACTATGGCTACACCTTC. Amino acid sequence: CLRTETNYGYTF.

CDR3 DNA: TGTGCCACTACCCCCACCCAAACAAATAGGGACTTCCGAACGACGGCTTTCTTT. Its translation is CATTPTQTNRDFRTTAFF. This chain uses TRBV19 with TRBJ1-1, with D perhaps matching TRBD1 (5 bases). The V and J ends lost 10 bases and 11 bases respectively, with 38 bases between them. Germline CDR1 reads LNHDA; CDR2 reads SQIVND (reference sequence). CDR3 length: 18 amino acids.

The rearrangement uses TRBV6-4 and TRBJ2-2; TRBD2 is a possible D gene (6 bases). With 4 bases removed from V and 4 bases from J, the gap between germline ends came to 13 bases. The CDR3 covers 15 residues. Germline V gene data show CDR1 as MRHNA and CDR2 as SNTAGT. Written as DNA, the CDR3 is TGTGCCAGCAGTGCTAGGGCGGGAATCACCGGGGAGCTGTTTTTT. Translated, it gives CASSARAGITGELFF.

J is TRBJ1-1 and V is TRBV5-1; no reliable D call. Germline V CDR1 and CDR2: SGHRS, YFSETQ. The V end was cut by 2 bases, the J end by 0 bases, with 11 bases between. This CDR3 is 15 amino acids long. CDR3 protein: CASSLTRSMNTEAFF. The CDR3 DNA reads as TGCGCCAGCAGCTTAACCAGATCCATGAACACTGAAGCTTTCTTT.

This chain joins TRBV7-9 and TRBJ2-1, with a possible D match to TRBD1 (6 bases). Trimming pared 0 bases from V and 7 bases from J, leaving 16 bases between. The CDR3 has 16 residues. The germline CDR1 and CDR2 sequences are SEHNR and FQNEAQ (reference sequence). CDR3 nucleotide sequence: TGTGCCAGCAGCTTAGCAGGGGGAATATTGGGGAATGAGCAGTTCTTC. Amino acids: CASSLAGGILGNEQFF.

The rearrangement uses TRBV7-9 and TRBJ1-1; D is possibly TRBD1 (6 bases). The CDR3 has 15 residues. Germline V CDR1 and CDR2: SEHNR, FQNEAQ (reference sequence). Trimming shortened V by 2 bases and J by 1 base, and 11 bases separated the two germline ends. The CDR3 DNA is TGTGCCAGCAGCTTATTACCAGGGGAGAACACTGAAGCTTTCTTT. Translating gives CASSLLPGENTEAFF.

V gene TRBV11-3 combines with J gene TRBJ2-1; D remains ambiguous. Germline V gene data show CDR1 as SGHNT and CDR2 as YENEEA. V gave up 6 bases and J gave up 4 bases, with 25 bases separating them. The length of the CDR3 is 18 residues. In DNA form, the CDR3 reads TGTGCCAGCAGTAATCGCTACTTGGCGGCAAATACTTACAATGAGCAGTTCTTC. Protein product: CASSNRYLAANTYNEQFF.

The chain couples TRBV6-2 or TRBV6-3 to TRBJ1-1, with unresolved D. The CDR3 is made up of 16 amino acids. CDR1 MNHEY and CDR2 SVGEGT come from the germline V gene. V was shortened by 2 bases and J by 0 bases, with 13 bases between the two germline ends. CDR3 amino acids: CASSYRQVSMNTEAFF. The CDR3 bases are TGTGCCAGCAGTTACCGGCAGGTTTCCATGAACACTGAAGCTTTCTTT.

The V call is TRBV7-2, the J call TRBJ1-6; 10 nucleotides align to TRBD1. This CDR3 is built from 16 residues. CDR1 and CDR2 from the germline V gene are SGHTA and FQGNSA. Trimming removed 4 bases from V and 8 bases from J; junction bases left unmatched: 8. This chain's CDR3 is CASSSDRGRVDSPLHF. In DNA form, the CDR3 reads TGTGCCAGCAGCTCTGACAGGGGGCGCGTCGATTCACCCCTCCACTTT.